A selection of T cell receptor beta chains follows, all from one sample in a study of cytomegalovirus exposure and HLA in healthy donors. Using immunoSEQ multiplex PCR, the repertoire was profiled, and TCRdb retains in-frame clones only, with some absent. The sample shows fewer than 110,000 clones, less than 85% of them seen only once. Sequences were obtained from PBMCs. These receptors all come from a young man in good health and CMV-seronegative. CDR3s include the opening cysteine and the closing phenylalanine or tryptophan.

>TRBV14
CASSQEQGGTQYF
>TRBV11-2
CASSLVPGGTGANVLTF
>TRBV7-3
CASSVDRGLGNTIYF
>TRBV5-1
CASSTQGSTGELFF
>TRBV14
CASSQTGFLQPQHF
>TRBV7-3
CASSRTGTGVETQYF
>TRBV6-5
CASNLDRATEAFF
>TRBV27
CASSPPPGLASGELFF
>TRBV6-5
CASSYGGYDGNYGYPF
>TRBV7-2
CASSSRRGRGTDTQYF
>TRBV29-1
CSVGMLSGGYTF
>TRBV11-2
CASSGSGGLQETQYF
>TRBV4-3
CASSLHLAGANEQFF
>TRBV15
CATSRDRPGRAGEQYF
>TRBV2
CASIGQGGSYNEQFF
>TRBV11-2
CASSFSPRNTEAFF
>TRBV7-9
CASARQPSYEQYF
>TRBV5-1
CASSLSDRGDTDTQYF
>TRBV18
CASSRDNTDTQYF
>TRBV7-2
CASSATVYEQYF
>TRBV27
CASSLGGLSGSEKLFF
>TRBV7-9
CSSSPADRGVSYEQYF
>TRBV6-5
CASSTRTSGGQEYF
>TRBV4-2
CASSQVLAGKQETQYF
>TRBV11-3
CASSSGQGVEFF
>TRBV4-3
CASSQGAGDEQFF
>TRBV29-1
CSVERQAAGAQYF
>TRBV2
CASSQGEYNEQFF
>TRBV19
CASSPLTGATYGYPF
>TRBV5-4
CASSLVGENIQYF
>TRBV7-2
CASSFISISYNEQFF
>TRBV5-4
CASTQRDTGELFF
>TRBV27
CASSTWTGGFGANVLTF
>TRBV15
CATSKDRLAGGQYEQYF
>TRBV7-3
CAGRQPPYQETQYF
>TRBV28
CASSPGGTQPQHF
>TRBV4-1
CASSQGTSGAFLSYEQYF
>TRBV9
CASSGGGRDGDTQYF
>TRBV6-1
CASSAQGVSNQPQHF
>TRBV4-3
CASSQAPGQSNSPLHF
>TRBV5-8
CASSREFGDFYTF
>TRBV5-1
CASSLRDNSPLHF
>TRBV4-3
CASSQGSQGSYEQYF
>TRBV28
CASSFAGAGGPSGTDTQYF
>TRBV2
CASSVGGARAKNIQYF
>TRBV11-2
CASSPQGRGGRNEQFF
>TRBV9
CASSTGGTPLNSPLHF
>TRBV13
CASSRTGNQPQHF
>TRBV5-4
CASSLNQGITGELFF
>TRBV14
CASSQDLSPGGNEKLFF
>TRBV19
CASSIGPTGRFGEQYF
>TRBV4-3
CASSQGVPGGADEQFF
>TRBV7-6
CASSLAEEYGEQYF
>TRBV10-2
CASSEFEEDGVNTEAFF
>TRBV7-8
CASSDRQVQETQYF
>TRBV9
CASSPTESPTYEQYF
>TRBV6-5
CASSRTGTASYEQYF
>TRBV27
CASSPTRGGGAQYF
>TRBV6-5
CASMDRVADEQYF